The entry below describes one T cell receptor beta chain. TCRdb re-called the PCR reads with MiXCR, one entry per CDR3 protein. The data hold about 25,000 distinct CDR3 sequences, with under 50% observed a single time. This entry comes from a study of tumor-infiltrating lymphocytes in oesophageal squamous cell carcinoma. The V gene's germline CDR1 is SGHNT and CDR2 YYREEE (reference sequence). The CDR3 sequence is 15 residues long. The V segment lost 4 bases and the J segment 0 bases; nucleotides outside the gene matches: 5. The clonotype comes from a male donor with esophageal squamous cell carcinoma. The sequenced material came from esophageal tumor tissue. The rearrangement links TRBV5-4 to TRBJ2-3; TRBD2 aligns across 7 bases. This CDR3 is CASSQTSSSTDTQYF. The CDR3, as DNA: TGTGCCAGCAGCCAGACTAGCAGCAGCACAGATACGCAGTATTTT.